This T cell receptor beta chain was identified in a study of CD8 T cells in ankylosing spondylitis (dated by TCRdb to about 2017). Background on the whole study: To find TCR variants linked to disease, the study profiled T cell receptor beta repertoires in ankylosing spondylitis patients and healthy donors. Peripheral blood samples were taken, and synovial fluid was additionally collected from ankylosing spondylitis patients. In total, the full study cohort was made up of roughly 110 healthy donors and more than 20 ankylosing spondylitis patients.

Study-wide conclusions, independent of this receptor: A CD8+ phenotype was shown by the disease-linked clones, which were found at relatively low frequencies in peripheral blood. Blood from ankylosing spondylitis patients appeared to be characterized by a TCR beta motif made up of under ten highly homologous amino acid variants. Some motif variants were previously reported in synovial fluid and blood of reactive arthritis patients, suggesting common disease-initiation mechanisms. Significant enrichment of the disease-linked clones was reported in matched synovial fluid samples from ankylosing spondylitis patients.

Trimming takes 3 bases from V and 0 bases from J, and the germline ends sit 12 bases apart. Counted from cysteine to phenylalanine, this CDR3 has 15 amino acids. Kept here is only the CDR3 DNA, which spans 45 bases and is read in frame from base 1. Based on the germline V gene (reference sequence), the CDR1 and CDR2 sequences are DFQATT and SNEGSKA. The run used an Illumina HiSeq 2500. Quantitative 5'-RACE with molecular barcodes was the method used to prepare the TCR beta libraries. The paper's processing steps were these. To identify disease-linked TCR variants, a new computational method was used, one built on a probabilistic model of VDJ rearrangement. TCRdb ran its own pipeline on the public reads, namely fastp trimming at Q25 and MiXCR clone calling, and kept in-frame beta chains. One record per CDR3 amino acid sequence lists the most common genes and DNA. TCRdb's processing, not the study's, gives the V and J calls here. The sample table lists 330,000 or so distinct CDR3 sequences, roughly 8% of them with a count of one. In total, the top ten clones hold roughly 14% of the sample.

To note about this clonotype: This receptor's antigen is unknown. Base qualities are not at hand, and no much larger clone is one base apart.

Recombination connected TRBV20-1 to TRBJ2-1, and the D gene may be TRBD2, 6 bases matching. The TCR comes from a male donor with ankylosing spondylitis. The sequenced sample was blood, either unsorted or a sorted T cell fraction (not recorded which). The DNA reads as follows: TGCAGTGCTAGCGGCAGTAGCGGCTCCTACAATGAGCAGTTCTTC. This yields the protein CSASGSSGSYNEQFF.